The present entry profiles one T cell receptor beta chain with its context. The sample is drawn from a study of CD8+ T cells in alopecia areata. Turning to the study itself: It was oral tofacitinib, at 5 to 10 mg twice daily, that treated patients received.

Reverse transcribed after extraction, RNA yielded cDNA as the sequencing template. Here immunoSEQ multiplex PCR was the method, and the copy in TCRdb shows in-frame clones only, minus some. The repertoire holds 150,000 or so clones, less than 80% seen once, with about an eighth in the top ten. The CDR3 loop spans 14 amino acids. V was pared by 2 bases and J by 7 bases, with 11 bases between. Germline V gene lookup returns CDR1 MNHEY and CDR2 SVGAGI. The receptor's source is a human donor with alopecia areata. Sequencing was performed on CD8+ T cells sorted from blood, taken at week 0. The V call is TRBV6-5, the J call TRBJ2-2; D remains unclear. The CDR3 DNA follows: TGTGCCAGCAGTTACGTACTTATCGGCGGGGAGCTGTTTTTT. Encoded protein: CASSYVLIGGELFF.